The next 7 T cell receptor beta chains were all read from a single sample in a study of brain metastases from non-small cell lung cancer. Profiling relied on immunoSEQ multiplex PCR, and the TCRdb table lists in-frame clones only, not all of them. The sample includes about 6,000 clones, around 84% of them seen just once. The sample taken for sequencing was primary lung tumor tissue. The source of these receptors is a donor aged 40 or over with non-small cell lung cancer.

The chain uses TRBV3-1 (or the pseudogene TRBV3-2) and TRBJ2-7, with D possibly TRBD2 on 6 matching bases. The CDR3 is 13 amino acids. V dropped 5 bases and J dropped 4 bases, with 12 bases sitting between them. Germline CDR1 is LGHDT and CDR2 is YNNKEL (reference sequence). The CDR3 nucleotides are TGTGCCAGCAGCTCCAATCGGGGGTACGAGCAGTACTTC. Translation: CASSSNRGYEQYF.

V is TRBV6-5 and J is TRBJ1-5; D unresolved. Germline V gene data show CDR1 as MNHEY and CDR2 as SVGAGI. V was cut by 2 bases and J by 3 bases, with 8 bases left in between. The CDR3 covers 14 residues. The CDR3 DNA reads as TGTGCCAGCAGTTACAAGGCGATCAATCAGCCCCAGCATTTT. Its translation: CASSYKAINQPQHF.

This clone occurred a few times. V and J are TRBV5-4 and TRBJ1-1; D is possibly TRBD1 (6 bases). Germline values: CDR1 SGHNT, CDR2 YYREEE (reference sequence). V was trimmed by 4 bases and J by 2 bases, leaving 15 bases between them. The CDR3 contains 15 residues. This CDR3 is CASSPELQGNTEAFF. Here the CDR3 DNA reads TGTGCCAGCAGCCCGGAGTTACAGGGAAACACTGAAGCTTTCTTT.

The chain carries TRBV30 and TRBJ2-7; D is possibly TRBD1 (6 bases). CDR3 length: 15 amino acids. Germline CDR1 is GTSNPN and CDR2 is SVGIG (reference sequence). V lost 2 bases and J 7 bases, leaving 21 bases between the germline ends. DNA for the CDR3: TGTGCCTGGAGTTACCGGGACAACCTTTACTTAGAGCAGTACTTC. This codes for CAWSYRDNLYLEQYF.

The chain links TRBV28 to TRBJ2-5; the match to TRBD2 covers 8 bases. This CDR3 spans 14 amino acids. V shed 2 bases and J 7 bases; nucleotides not matched to a gene: 6. CDR1 and CDR2 from the germline V gene are MDHEN and SYDVKM. The CDR3 bases are TGTGCCAGCAGTTTACGGGGGGGGGCCGGGACCCAGTACTTC. It specifies CASSLRGGAGTQYF.

This clone turned up a few times. This chain links TRBV3-1 (or the pseudogene TRBV3-2) with TRBJ2-7; D call uncertain. The germline V and J ends were trimmed by 1 base and 0 bases, with 10 bases remaining between them. CDR1 and CDR2 (germline): LGHDT, YNNKEL (reference sequence). CDR3 length equals 15 residues. This CDR3 reads CASSQGLVLSYEQYF. The CDR3 coding sequence is TGTGCCAGCAGCCAAGGACTGGTTCTCTCCTACGAGCAGTACTTC.

The gene calls are TRBV10-3 and TRBJ2-1; 12 bases align to TRBD1. Germline V lookup: CDR1 ENHRY, CDR2 SYGVKD. Trimming cost V 3 bases and J 7 bases; bases outside gene matches: 4. The CDR3 is 15 residues long. The CDR3 here is CAISERDRGLNEQFF. CDR3 bases: TGTGCCATCAGTGAACGGGACAGGGGGCTAAATGAGCAGTTCTTC.